The following is a TCR beta chain sequence with its context. Its antigen remains unknown. This sample stems from a study of a mutant IDH1 vaccine in newly diagnosed glioma. In the study overall: Week 35 held visit V12, while week 47 held visit V13.

TCRdb keeps only in-frame clones here, not all; method: immunoSEQ multiplex PCR. The table includes tens of thousands of clones, about 87% detected once. Time point: week 35, safety follow-up. A single vaccine dose contained 300 ug of mutant IDH1 20-mer peptide, and topical imiquimod was used with it. Between the trimmed V and J ends, which lost 8 bases and 3 bases, there was a span of 15 bases. Germline CDR1 is GTSNPN and CDR2 is SVGIG (reference sequence). This CDR3 contains 13 residues. The V call is TRBV30, the J call TRBJ2-3; weak D call: TRBD2 (5 bases). The input for sequencing was PBMCs, taken from a glioma patient whose treatment included an IDH1 peptide vaccine. This TCR was recovered from a man aged 25-40 years with glioma. The CDR3 protein is CAGNWGVTDTQYF. CDR3 bases: TGTGCCGGGAATTGGGGAGTTACAGATACGCAGTATTTT.